This TCR beta chain was observed in a study of metastatic and nonmetastatic thyroid tumors. Study in general: From malignant and benign thyroid patients, repertoires in blood and in tumor or nodule tissue were compared. Study results and caveats: Within blood and tumor, benign nodules reportedly had significantly lower TCR beta diversity than malignant thyroid tumors did.

Before thyroid surgery, none of the patients had received any treatment. Original processing notes: For papillary thyroid cancer, a distant-metastasis classifier was constructed from CDR3 differences observed across clinicopathological groups. TCRdb re-called clones via MiXCR from the PCR reads. The V and J calls reflect TCRdb's pipeline rather than the authors' work. The data show 34,000 or so clones, with around 19% seen just once and around 8.5% held by the top ten. This clone appeared many times. Its specificity is unknown. This may stem from a read error, because a much larger clone lies one nucleotide away. The sequence was collected from a female donor with papillary thyroid cancer or a benign thyroid nodule (not recorded which). Some clones in this sample may be carry-over from other donors' samples. Sequencing was done on a sample of blood.

The CDR3 sequence: CASSQGRSSYNSPLHF. CDR3 DNA: TGTGCCAGCAGCCAAGGGCGTAGCTCCTATAATTCACCCCTCCACTTT. This chain joins TRBV14 and TRBJ1-6, with D unclear. The CDR3 runs to 16 residues. V lost 1 base and J lost 0, with 7 bases in between. The V gene's germline CDR1 is SGHDN and CDR2 FVKESK.